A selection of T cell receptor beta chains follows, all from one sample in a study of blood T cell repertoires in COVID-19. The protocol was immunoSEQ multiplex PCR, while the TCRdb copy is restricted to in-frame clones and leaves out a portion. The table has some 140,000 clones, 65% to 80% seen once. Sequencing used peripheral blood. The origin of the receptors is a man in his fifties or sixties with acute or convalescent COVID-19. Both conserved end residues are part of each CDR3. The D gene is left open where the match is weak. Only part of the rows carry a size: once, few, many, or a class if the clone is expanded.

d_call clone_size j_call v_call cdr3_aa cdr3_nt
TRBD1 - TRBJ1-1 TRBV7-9 CASVQGQGTEAFF TGTGCCAGCGTACAAGGACAGGGCACTGAAGCTTTCTTT
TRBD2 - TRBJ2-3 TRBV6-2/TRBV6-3 CASSFSSGADTQYF TGTGCCAGCAGTTTCTCTAGCGGGGCGGATACGCAGTATTTT
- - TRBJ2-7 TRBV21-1 CASTLGTSGKSYEQYF TGTGCCAGCACACTGGGGACTAGCGGGAAAAGCTACGAGCAGTACTTC
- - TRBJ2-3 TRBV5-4 CASSPGTAPGLDTQYF TGTGCCAGCAGCCCAGGGACTGCTCCTGGCCTAGATACGCAGTATTTT
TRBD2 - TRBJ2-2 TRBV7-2 CASRREASTGELFF TGTGCCAGCAGGCGGGAGGCATCTACCGGGGAGCTGTTTTTT
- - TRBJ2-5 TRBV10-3 CAISDRVDQETQYF TGTGCCATCAGTGATCGGGTGGACCAAGAGACCCAGTACTTC
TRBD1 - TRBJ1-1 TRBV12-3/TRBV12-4 CASSLGTGGRAFF TGTGCCAGCAGTTTAGGGACAGGGGGCAGAGCTTTCTTT
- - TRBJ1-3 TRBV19 CASSRGDPAIYF TGTGCCAGTAGTAGGGGAGATCCGGCCATATATTTT
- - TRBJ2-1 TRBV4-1 CASSRAGDTSYNEQFF TGCGCCAGCAGCCGGGCGGGGGACACCTCCTACAATGAGCAGTTCTTC
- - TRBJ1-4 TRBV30 CAWTQPGHPATNEKLFF TGTGCCTGGACCCAACCGGGACATCCCGCAACTAATGAAAAACTGTTTTTT
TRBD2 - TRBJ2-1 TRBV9 CASSVEGGSPSTAQFF TGTGCCAGCAGCGTAGAAGGCGGGAGCCCCTCTACGGCGCAGTTCTTC
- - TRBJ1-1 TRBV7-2 CASSLLAYSTEAFF TGTGCCAGCAGCTTACTAGCTTATAGCACTGAAGCTTTCTTT
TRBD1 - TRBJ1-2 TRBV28 CASSLSVEGALGYGYTF TGTGCCAGCAGTTTATCCGTTGAGGGGGCGCTAGGCTATGGCTACACCTTC
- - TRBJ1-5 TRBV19 CASSTRVVQPQHF TGTGCCAGTAGTACCAGGGTAGTCCAGCCCCAGCATTTT
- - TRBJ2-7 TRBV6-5 CASTFNSNSVDF TGTGCCAGCACTTTCAACTCCAATTCGGTTGACTTC
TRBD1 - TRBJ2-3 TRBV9 CASSRKGAARGDTDTQYF TGTGCCAGCAGCAGGAAGGGGGCGGCAAGGGGAGACACAGATACGCAGTATTTT
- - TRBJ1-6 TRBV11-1 CASSLSQDNSPLHF TGTGCCAGCAGCTTGTCGCAGGATAATTCACCCCTCCACTTT
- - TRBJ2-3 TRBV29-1 CSVVRGGNTQYF TGCAGCGTTGTTAGGGGGGGAAATACGCAGTATTTT
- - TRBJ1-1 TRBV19 CASSGLQGPSERAFF TGTGCCAGTAGTGGTCTACAGGGCCCATCGGAGCGAGCTTTCTTT
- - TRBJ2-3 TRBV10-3 CATAGSTDTQYF TGTGCCACGGCGGGTAGCACAGATACGCAGTATTTT
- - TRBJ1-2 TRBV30 CACEGVGEYGYTF TGTGCCTGCGAGGGGGTGGGGGAATATGGCTACACCTTC
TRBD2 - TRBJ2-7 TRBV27 CASSRETSGGYEQYF TGTGCCAGCAGTCGAGAGACTAGCGGGGGATACGAGCAGTACTTC
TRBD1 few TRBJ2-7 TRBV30 CAWKAPGQGSYEQYF TGTGCCTGGAAAGCTCCGGGACAGGGGAGCTACGAGCAGTACTTC
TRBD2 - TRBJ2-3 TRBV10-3 CAITKGLAGPSGITDTQYF TGTGCCATCACCAAGGGACTAGCGGGGCCGAGCGGTATAACAGATACGCAGTATTTT
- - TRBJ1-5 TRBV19 CASSMDSINQPQHF TGTGCCAGTAGTATGGACAGCATAAATCAGCCCCAGCATTTT
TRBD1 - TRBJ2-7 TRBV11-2 CASSLRQGAGNYEQYF TGTGCCAGCAGCTTACGACAGGGAGCAGGTAACTACGAGCAGTACTTC
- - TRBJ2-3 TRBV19 CASSIGVGGADTQYF TGTGCCAGTAGTATTGGGGTTGGAGGGGCAGATACGCAGTATTTT
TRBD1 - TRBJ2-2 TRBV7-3 CASSFGTAYGGELFF TGTGCCAGCAGCTTTGGGACAGCCTATGGCGGGGAGCTGTTTTTT
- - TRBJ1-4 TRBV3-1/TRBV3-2 CASSQVAGSGGEKLFF TGTGCCAGCAGCCAAGTGGCGGGAAGCGGAGGCGAAAAACTGTTTTTT
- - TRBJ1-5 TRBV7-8 CASSPRGGLSNQPQHF TGTGCCAGCAGCCCCCGCGGAGGCCTCTCCAATCAGCCCCAGCATTTT
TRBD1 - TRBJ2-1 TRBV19 CASSMDRGPFNEQFF TGTGCCAGTAGTATGGACAGGGGGCCTTTCAATGAGCAGTTCTTC
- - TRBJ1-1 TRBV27 CASRLEGARTEAFF TGTGCCAGCAGGCTCGAAGGGGCTCGGACTGAAGCTTTCTTT
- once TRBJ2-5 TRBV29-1 CSVRRQAGAQYF TGCAGCGTTAGGAGACAGGCCGGGGCCCAGTACTTC
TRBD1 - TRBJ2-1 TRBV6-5 CASSPTGLSSNEQFF TGTGCCAGCAGTCCGACAGGGTTAAGTTCCAATGAGCAGTTCTTC
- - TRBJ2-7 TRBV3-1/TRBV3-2 CASSQFPVGGRNEVEQYF TGTGCCAGCAGCCAATTCCCTGTGGGGGGGCGCAATGAGGTCGAGCAGTACTTC
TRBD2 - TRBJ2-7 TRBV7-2 CASSARLAAYEQYF TGTGCCAGCAGCGCCCGACTAGCGGCTTACGAGCAGTACTTC
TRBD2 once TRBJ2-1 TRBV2 CASRREREAGGFF TGTGCCAGCAGGAGGGAGCGGGAGGCCGGGGGATTCTTC
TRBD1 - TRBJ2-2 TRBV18 CASSRQGRGTGELFF TGTGCCAGCTCACGACAGGGGAGAGGCACCGGGGAGCTGTTTTTT
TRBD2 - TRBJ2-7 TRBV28 CASSSGLAGALHEQYF TGTGCCAGCAGCTCGGGACTAGCGGGAGCATTGCACGAGCAGTACTTC
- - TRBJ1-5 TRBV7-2 CASTWGQSSPQHF TGTGCCAGCACCTGGGGACAATCCAGCCCCCAGCATTTT
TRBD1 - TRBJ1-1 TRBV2 CASSPGTGVTEAFF TGTGCCAGCAGTCCCGGGACAGGGGTCACTGAAGCTTTCTTT